Each of the 2 T cell receptor beta chains below was sequenced from the same sample in a study of cytomegalovirus exposure and HLA in healthy donors. It was with 60 Vbeta and 13 Jbeta primers that the PCR ran. The table came from immunoSEQ multiplex PCR; TCRdb's copy has only in-frame clones and leaves some out. The table includes over 75,000 clones, over 65% detected once. Sequencing was performed on PBMCs. The origin of the receptors is a woman aged 60-70 years in good health and CMV-seronegative.

V is TRBV6-5 and J is TRBJ2-7; TRBD1 aligns across 7 bases. The V gene end was trimmed by 4 bases and the J gene end by 1 base; junction bases not matched to a gene: 7. Germline CDR1 is MNHEY and CDR2 is SVGAGI. The CDR3 contains 15 residues. In DNA, the CDR3 is TGTGCCAGCAGTTTGCGACAGGGAGTTTCCTACGAGCAGTACTTC. It codes for CASSLRQGVSYEQYF.

This clone was seen just once. The V gene is TRBV2, the J gene TRBJ1-5; no firm D call. Per germline, CDR1 SNHLY and CDR2 FYNNEI. Deletions cut 5 bases from V and 3 bases from J, with 8 bases between. CDR3 length: 13 amino acids. CDR3 in amino acids: CASSNTLNQPQHF. The CDR3 region has the DNA TGTGCCAGCAGTAACACCCTCAATCAGCCCCAGCATTTT.